The entry below describes one T cell receptor beta chain. The data stem from a study of blood T cells in healthy people across ages. The authors ran a second PCR of about 7 to 12 cycles using a sample-barcoded 5' primer and a J-beta primer mix. TCRdb redid the calling of the 5' RACE reads with MiXCR, one entry per CDR3 protein. Among 650,000 to 900,000 distinct CDR3 sequences, around 62% were seen once, and the ten largest hold around 30%. V lost 1 base and J lost 1, with 11 bases in between. The CDR3 extends over 15 amino acids. In germline, CDR1 is SGHTA, CDR2 FQGNSA. The sample consisted of blood. This TCR was sampled from a man aged 25-45 years in good health. This chain links TRBV7-2 with TRBJ2-7; D unresolved. Here the CDR3 DNA reads TGTGCCAGCAGCTTAGAAGATGCAGGTTCCTACGAGCAGTACTTC. Translation gives CASSLEDAGSYEQYF.